The subject of this entry is one T cell receptor beta chain. This entry is derived from a study of T cell changes during pregnancy in multiple sclerosis. Trimming left V 4 bases short and J 8 bases short, with 14 bases between. This CDR3 is built from 13 residues. Germline CDR1 SGHDN, CDR2 FVKESK. TCRdb keeps only in-frame clones here, not all; method: immunoSEQ multiplex PCR. The sample has approximately 85,000 clones; approximately 94% are singletons. The source material was peripheral blood, sampled in the third trimester of pregnancy. The clonotype comes from a female donor with multiple sclerosis, enrolled in a pregnancy study. This chain links TRBV14 with TRBJ1-2, with D uncertain. The CDR3 spells CASSLIHPGGYTF. CDR3 DNA: TGTGCCAGCAGCCTTATTCATCCGGGGGGCTACACCTTC. Combining the CDR3 with reference TRBV14 and TRBJ1-2 gives the whole variable domain EAGVTQFPSHSVIEKGQTVTLRCDPISGHDNLYWYRRVMGKEIKFLLHFVKESKQDESGMPNNRFLAERTGGTYSTLKVQPAELEDSGVYFCASSLIHPGGYTFGSGTRLTVV.